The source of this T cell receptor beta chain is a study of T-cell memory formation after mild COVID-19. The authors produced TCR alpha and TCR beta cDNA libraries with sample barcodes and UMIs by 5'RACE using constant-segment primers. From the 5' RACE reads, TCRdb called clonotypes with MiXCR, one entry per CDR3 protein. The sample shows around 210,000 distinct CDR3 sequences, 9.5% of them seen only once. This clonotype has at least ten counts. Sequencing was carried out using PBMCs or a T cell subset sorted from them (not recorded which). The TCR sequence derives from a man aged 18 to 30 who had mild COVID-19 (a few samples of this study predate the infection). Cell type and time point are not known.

CDR3 loop: CASSQPKGGGTGELFF. The CDR3 coding sequence is TGCGCCAGCAGCCAGCCCAAGGGAGGGGGTACCGGGGAGCTGTTTTTT. The gene calls are TRBV4-1 and TRBJ2-2; D might be TRBD2 (7 bases). CDR1 and CDR2 (germline): MGHRA, YSYEKL. V was pared by 3 bases and J by 5 bases, with 16 bases between. The CDR3 is 16 residues long.